The T cell receptor (beta chain) described here comes from a study of blood T cell repertoires in COVID-19. For the study at large: Some COVID-19 samples were acute and others convalescent; all came from the United States, Italy and Spain. The analysed material was cDNA or gDNA that came from T cells, B-cell-depleted T cells, or PBMCs.

V was cut by 5 bases and J by 9 bases, with 11 bases left in between. Germline values: CDR1 SNHLY, CDR2 FYNNEI. The CDR3 contains 13 residues. Original processing notes: Reference gene primer amplification in the assay estimated nucleated cell counts. Libraries were prepared by immunoSEQ multiplex PCR; TCRdb keeps only in-frame clonotypes and omits some of them. Clone size and the V and J calls come from that table; the DNA yielded D and trimming. The sample lists fewer than 150,000 clones; about 83% were seen once. The sequencing sample was made of peripheral blood. The receptor was isolated from a woman aged 40 to 55 with acute or convalescent COVID-19. V is TRBV2 and J is TRBJ1-6, with D possibly TRBD1 on 6 matching bases. In nucleotides, the CDR3 is TGTGCCAGCAGTTCTACAGGGATTTCACCCCTCCACTTT. Translated: CASSSTGISPLHF.